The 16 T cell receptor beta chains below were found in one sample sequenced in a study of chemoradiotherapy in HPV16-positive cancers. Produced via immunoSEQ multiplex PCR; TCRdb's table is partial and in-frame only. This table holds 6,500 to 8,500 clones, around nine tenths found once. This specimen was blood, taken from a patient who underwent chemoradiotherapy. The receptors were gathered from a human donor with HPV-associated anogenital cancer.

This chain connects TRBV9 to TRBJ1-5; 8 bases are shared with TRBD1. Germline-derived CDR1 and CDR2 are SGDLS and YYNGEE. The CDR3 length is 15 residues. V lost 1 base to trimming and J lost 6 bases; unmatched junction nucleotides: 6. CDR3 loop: CASSVTGGESQPQHF. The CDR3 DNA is TGTGCCAGCAGCGTAACAGGGGGGGAAAGTCAGCCCCAGCATTTT.

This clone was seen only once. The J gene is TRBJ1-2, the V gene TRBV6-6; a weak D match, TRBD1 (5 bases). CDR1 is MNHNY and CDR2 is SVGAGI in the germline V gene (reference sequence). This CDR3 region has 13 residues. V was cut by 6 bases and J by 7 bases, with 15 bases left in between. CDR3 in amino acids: CASSTHPGIGYTF. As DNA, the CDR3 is TGTGCCAGCAGCACCCATCCAGGGATTGGCTACACCTTC.

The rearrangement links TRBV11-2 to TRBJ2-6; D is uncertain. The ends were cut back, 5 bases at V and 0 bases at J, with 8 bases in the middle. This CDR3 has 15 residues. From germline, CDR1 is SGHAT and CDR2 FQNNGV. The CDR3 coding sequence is TGTGCCAGCAGCCCTCAAGCCTCTGGGGCCAACGTCCTGACTTTC. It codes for CASSPQASGANVLTF.

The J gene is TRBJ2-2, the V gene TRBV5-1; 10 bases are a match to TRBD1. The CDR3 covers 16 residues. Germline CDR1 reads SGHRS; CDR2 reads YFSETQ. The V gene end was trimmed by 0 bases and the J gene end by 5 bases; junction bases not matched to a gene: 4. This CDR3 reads CASSLAGTGVTGELFF. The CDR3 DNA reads TGCGCCAGCAGCTTGGCGGGGACAGGGGTAACCGGGGAGCTGTTTTTT.

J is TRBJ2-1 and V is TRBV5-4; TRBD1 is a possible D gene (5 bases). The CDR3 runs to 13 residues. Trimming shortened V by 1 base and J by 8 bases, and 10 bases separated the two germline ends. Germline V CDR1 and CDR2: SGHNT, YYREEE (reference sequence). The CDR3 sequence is CASSLWGWDEQFF. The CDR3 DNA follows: TGTGCCAGCAGCTTGTGGGGCTGGGATGAGCAGTTCTTC.

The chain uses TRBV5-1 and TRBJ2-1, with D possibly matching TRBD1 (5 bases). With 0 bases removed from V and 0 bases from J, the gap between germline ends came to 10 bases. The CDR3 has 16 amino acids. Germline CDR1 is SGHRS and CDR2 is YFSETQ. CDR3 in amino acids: CASSLDPTVSYNEQFF. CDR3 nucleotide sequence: TGCGCCAGCAGCTTGGATCCGACAGTCTCCTACAATGAGCAGTTCTTC.

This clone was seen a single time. CDR3 sequence reads: CASSPDGVRTEQYF. The CDR3 region has the DNA TGTGCCAGCAGCCCGGATGGGGTGCGCACCGAGCAGTACTTC. The chain links TRBV5-4 to TRBJ2-5; no reliable D call. The end of the DNA aligns better with TRBJ2-7, so the J call may be wrong. The CDR3 runs to 14 residues. Per germline, CDR1 SGHNT and CDR2 YYREEE (reference sequence).

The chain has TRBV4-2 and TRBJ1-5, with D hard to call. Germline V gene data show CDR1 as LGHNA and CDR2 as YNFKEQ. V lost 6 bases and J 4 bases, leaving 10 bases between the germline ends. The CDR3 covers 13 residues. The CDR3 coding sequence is TGTGCCAGCAGTCCCGTTCTAAATCAGCCCCAGCATTTT. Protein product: CASSPVLNQPQHF.

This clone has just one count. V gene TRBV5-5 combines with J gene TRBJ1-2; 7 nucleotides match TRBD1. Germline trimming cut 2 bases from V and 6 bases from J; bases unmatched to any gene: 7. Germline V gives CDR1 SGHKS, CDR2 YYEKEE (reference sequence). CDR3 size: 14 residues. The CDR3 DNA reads TGTGCCAGCAGCTTCATAGGGGGCGCCAATGGCTACACCTTC. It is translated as CASSFIGGANGYTF.

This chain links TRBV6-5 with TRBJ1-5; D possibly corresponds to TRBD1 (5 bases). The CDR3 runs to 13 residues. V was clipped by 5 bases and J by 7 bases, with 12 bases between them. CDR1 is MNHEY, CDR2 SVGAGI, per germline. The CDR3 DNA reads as TGTGCCAGCAGTCCCCCAGGGTGGCAGCCCCAGCATTTT. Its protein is CASSPPGWQPQHF.

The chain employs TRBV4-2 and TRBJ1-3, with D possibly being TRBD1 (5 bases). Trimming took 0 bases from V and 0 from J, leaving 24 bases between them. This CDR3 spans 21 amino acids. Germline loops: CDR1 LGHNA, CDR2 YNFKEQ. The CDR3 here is CASSQEVISPGRVSSGNTIYF. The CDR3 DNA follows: TGTGCCAGCAGCCAAGAAGTAATAAGCCCGGGACGGGTAAGCTCTGGAAACACCATATATTTT.

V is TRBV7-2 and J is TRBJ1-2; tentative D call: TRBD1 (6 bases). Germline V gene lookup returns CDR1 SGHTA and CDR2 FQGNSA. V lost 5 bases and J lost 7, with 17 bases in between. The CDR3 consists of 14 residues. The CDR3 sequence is CASSQSPTGRGYTF. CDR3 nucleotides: TGTGCCAGCAGCCAGAGTCCGACAGGTCGTGGCTACACCTTC.

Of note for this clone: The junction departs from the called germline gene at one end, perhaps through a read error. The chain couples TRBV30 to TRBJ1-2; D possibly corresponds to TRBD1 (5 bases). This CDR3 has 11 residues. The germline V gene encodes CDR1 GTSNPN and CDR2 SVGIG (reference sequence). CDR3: CAWSLNGTAYF. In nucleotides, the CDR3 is TGTGCCTGGAGCCTGAACGGGACGGCCTACTTC.

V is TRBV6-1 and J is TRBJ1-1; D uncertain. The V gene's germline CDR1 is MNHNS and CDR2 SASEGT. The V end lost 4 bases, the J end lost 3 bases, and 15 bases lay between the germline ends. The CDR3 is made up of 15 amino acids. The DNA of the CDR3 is TGTGCCAGCAGTGGCCGCAGGACCTCGGACACTGAAGCTTTCTTT. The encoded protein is CASSGRRTSDTEAFF.

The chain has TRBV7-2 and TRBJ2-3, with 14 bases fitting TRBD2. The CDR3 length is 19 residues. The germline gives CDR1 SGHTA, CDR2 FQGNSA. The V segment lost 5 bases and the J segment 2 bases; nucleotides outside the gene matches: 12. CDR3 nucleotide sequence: TGTGCCAGCAGCACCGCCGGGACTAGCGGGGGCCATTACACAGATACGCAGTATTTT. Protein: CASSTAGTSGGHYTDTQYF.

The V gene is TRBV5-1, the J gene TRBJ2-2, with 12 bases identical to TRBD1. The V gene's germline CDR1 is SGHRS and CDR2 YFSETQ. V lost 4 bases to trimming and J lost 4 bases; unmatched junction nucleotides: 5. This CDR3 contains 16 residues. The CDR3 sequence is CASSDGTGGGTGELFF. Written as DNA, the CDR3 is TGCGCCAGCAGCGATGGGACAGGGGGCGGCACCGGGGAGCTGTTTTTT.